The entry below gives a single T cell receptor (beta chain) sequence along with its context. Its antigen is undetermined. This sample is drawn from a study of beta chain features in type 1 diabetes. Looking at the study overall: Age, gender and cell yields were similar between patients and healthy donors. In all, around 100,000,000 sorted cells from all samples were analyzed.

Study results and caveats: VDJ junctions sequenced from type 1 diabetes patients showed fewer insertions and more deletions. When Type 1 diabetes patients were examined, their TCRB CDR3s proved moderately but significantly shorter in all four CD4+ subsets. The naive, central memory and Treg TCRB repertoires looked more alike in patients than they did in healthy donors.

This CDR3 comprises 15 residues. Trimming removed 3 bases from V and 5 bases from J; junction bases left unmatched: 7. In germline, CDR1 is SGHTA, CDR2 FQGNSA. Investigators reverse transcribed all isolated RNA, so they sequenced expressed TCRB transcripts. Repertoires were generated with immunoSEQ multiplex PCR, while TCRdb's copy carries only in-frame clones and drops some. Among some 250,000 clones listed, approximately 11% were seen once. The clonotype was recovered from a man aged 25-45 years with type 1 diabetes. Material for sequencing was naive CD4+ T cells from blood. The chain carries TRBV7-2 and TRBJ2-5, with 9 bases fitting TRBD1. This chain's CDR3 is CASSFQGQGRETQYF. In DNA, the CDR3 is TGTGCCAGCAGCTTCCAGGGACAGGGTAGGGAGACCCAGTACTTC.